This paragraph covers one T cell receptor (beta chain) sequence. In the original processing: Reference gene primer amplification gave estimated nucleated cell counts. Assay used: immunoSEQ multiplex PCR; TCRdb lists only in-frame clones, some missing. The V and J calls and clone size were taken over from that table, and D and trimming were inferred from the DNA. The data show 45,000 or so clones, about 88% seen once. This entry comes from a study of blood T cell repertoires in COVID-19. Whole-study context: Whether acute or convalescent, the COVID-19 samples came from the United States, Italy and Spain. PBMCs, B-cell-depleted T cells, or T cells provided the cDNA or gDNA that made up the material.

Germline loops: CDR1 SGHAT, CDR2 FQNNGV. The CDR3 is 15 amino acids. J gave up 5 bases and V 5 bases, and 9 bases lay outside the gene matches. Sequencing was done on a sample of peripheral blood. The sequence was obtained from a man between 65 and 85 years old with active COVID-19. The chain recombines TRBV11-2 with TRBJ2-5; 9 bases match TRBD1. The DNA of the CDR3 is TGTGCCAGCAGCCAATCCCGGGACAGGGTGGAGACCCAGTACTTC. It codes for CASSQSRDRVETQYF. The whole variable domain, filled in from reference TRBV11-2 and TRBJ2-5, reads EAGVAQSPRYKIIEKRQSVAFWCNPISGHATLYWYQQILGQGPKLLIQFQNNGVVDDSQLPKDRFSAERLKGVDSTLKIQPAKLEDSAVYLCASSQSRDRVETQYFGPGTRLLVL.